This T cell receptor (beta chain) was found in a study of beta chain features in type 1 diabetes (dated by TCRdb to 2017 to 2018). As for the study more broadly: Mean age, gender distribution, total cell number and subset yield did not differ between patients and healthy donors. In the study, TCRB repertoires of sorted circulating CD4+ T cell subsets from recently diagnosed type 1 diabetes patients were compared with those of matched healthy donors. Naive and central memory subsets were obtained from all 28 donors, but regulatory and stem cell-like memory subsets were isolated from only 8 patients and roughly 8 healthy donors. A total of roughly 98,000,000 sorted cells were examined across all samples, and RNA yield correlated strongly with the number of cells per subset. What the work shows at the level of the full study, not this receptor alone: In all four CD4+ subsets, TCRB CDR3 length was moderately but significantly shorter in type 1 diabetes patients. Only small numbers of individuals were included in the HLA sub-analyses, which left unresolved whether HLA type had any influence on TCRB rearrangement. At VDJ recombination sites, type 1 diabetes patients had fewer insertions and more deleted nucleotides, which implies abnormalities in thymic rearrangement. Because cDNA was sequenced instead of genomic DNA, activated cells with high expression could be over-represented, although the groups did not differ in activation or CD3 levels. Naive, central memory and regulatory TCRB repertoires appeared more similar among patients than among healthy donors. PCR might favor shorter templates, but patient and control samples were amplified and corrected together, so any skew would affect both groups equally.

In the case of this clone: Its recognized antigen is unknown. Base qualities are missing; no much larger clone stands one base away.

All of the isolated RNA was reverse transcribed with the High Capacity cDNA Reverse Transcription Kit, so expressed TCRB transcripts were sequenced. Naive, central memory and regulatory T cell samples underwent deep immunoSEQ sequencing, averaging around 3.6 million total reads per sample. After sorted cells were lysed in RLT buffer, RNA was extracted with DNase-treated RNeasy Micro or Mini kits, with the choice depending on cell number. Each cell subset was processed on its own to prevent cross-contamination, while patient and healthy donor samples were processed together. The immunoSEQ multiplex PCR was used to amplify TCRB sequences from cDNA, generating 87-bp fragments that spanned the CDR3 region. Sequencing of the amplicons was performed on the Illumina HiSeq platform. Per the authors' processing: PCR bias was computationally corrected using synthetic template baselines, reads within Hamming distance 2 were collapsed, and singletons that could not be merged were discarded. By aligning reads against IMGT, V, D and J genes, CDR3 length, and insertions or deletions at six rearrangement sites were assigned. Clonotype counts were normalized to sorted cell number within each subset before computing true diversity and Gini coefficients with the tcR R package. Repertoire sharing was quantified using the overlap coefficient calculated on TCRB nucleotide sequences. In TCRdb, the immuneACCESS table is reduced to in-frame sequences with V and J assigned. These tables do not hold every clone; where another copy was compared, an unresolved V gene accounts for under half, and the others remain unexplained. The DNA gave D and trimming, while V, J and clone size come from that table. Within this sample are some 270,000 clones, with approximately 8.1% of them counted one time only. The top ten hold roughly 1% of the sample.

Each donor gave one peripheral blood draw, averaging approximately 120 mL, which was collected into heparinised tubes. Naive, central memory, regulatory and stem cell-like memory CD4+ T cells were sorted on a BD FACSAria II using a panel including CD45RO, CCR7, CD25, CD127, CD95 and CD27. Purity was above 95% for every sorted population. PBMCs were separated immediately by Lymphoprep density gradient centrifugation and were stained directly, without being cultured. So that batch effects would be minimized, each experiment stained and sorted samples in pairs, pairing one healthy donor with one patient. The germline V end is reduced by 4 bases and the J end by 4 bases; junction bases left unmatched: 8. The germline V gene (reference sequence) supplies CDR1 SGHNT and CDR2 YYREEE. The cysteine opens and the phenylalanine closes a CDR3 of 16 amino acids. CDR3 DNA only is kept here, 48 bases in frame from base 1.

This receptor chain uses TRBV5-4 and TRBJ2-3, and 11 junction bases match TRBD2. The origin of this receptor is a woman in her late teens or twenties in good health. Sequenced sample: central memory CD4+ T cells from blood. The nucleotide sequence is TGTGCCAGCAGCGCAACTAGCGGGAGAATGGCAGATACGCAGTATTTT. The encoded protein is CASSATSGRMADTQYF.